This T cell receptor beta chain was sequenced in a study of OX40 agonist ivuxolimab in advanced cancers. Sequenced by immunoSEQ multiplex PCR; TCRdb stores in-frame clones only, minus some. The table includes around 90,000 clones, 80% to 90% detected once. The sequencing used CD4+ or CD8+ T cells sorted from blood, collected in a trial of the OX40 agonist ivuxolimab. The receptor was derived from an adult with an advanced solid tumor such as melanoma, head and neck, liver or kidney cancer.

The CDR3 protein is CASNPRTASSYNEQFF. The DNA of the CDR3 is TGTGCCAGCAATCCTAGGACGGCGAGCTCCTACAATGAGCAGTTCTTC. J is TRBJ2-1 and V is TRBV28, with no clear D. Germline CDR1 and CDR2: MDHEN and SYDVKM. V was trimmed by 7 bases and J by 0 bases, leaving 16 bases between them. This CDR3 is 16 amino acids long.